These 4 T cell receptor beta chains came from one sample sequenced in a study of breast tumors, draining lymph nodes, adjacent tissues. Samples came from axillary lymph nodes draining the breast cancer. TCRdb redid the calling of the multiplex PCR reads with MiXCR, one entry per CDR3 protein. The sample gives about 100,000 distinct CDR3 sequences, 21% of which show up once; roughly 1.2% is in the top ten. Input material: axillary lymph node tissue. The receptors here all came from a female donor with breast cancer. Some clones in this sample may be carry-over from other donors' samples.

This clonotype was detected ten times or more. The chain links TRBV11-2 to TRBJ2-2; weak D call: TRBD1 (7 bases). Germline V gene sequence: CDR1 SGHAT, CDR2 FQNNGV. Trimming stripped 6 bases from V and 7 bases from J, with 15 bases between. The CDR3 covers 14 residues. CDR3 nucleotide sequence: TGTGCCAGCAGTTCAGGGGGGTATGTCGGGGAGCTGTTTTTT. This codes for CASSSGGYVGELFF.

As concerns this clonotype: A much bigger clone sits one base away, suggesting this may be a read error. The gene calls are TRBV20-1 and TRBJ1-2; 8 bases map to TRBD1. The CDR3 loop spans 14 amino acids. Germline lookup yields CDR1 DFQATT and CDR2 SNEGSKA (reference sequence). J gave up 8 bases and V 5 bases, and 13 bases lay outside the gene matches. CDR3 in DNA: TGCAGTGCTGAGCACCAGGACAGGGAGATAGGCTACACCTTC. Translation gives CSAEHQDREIGYTF.

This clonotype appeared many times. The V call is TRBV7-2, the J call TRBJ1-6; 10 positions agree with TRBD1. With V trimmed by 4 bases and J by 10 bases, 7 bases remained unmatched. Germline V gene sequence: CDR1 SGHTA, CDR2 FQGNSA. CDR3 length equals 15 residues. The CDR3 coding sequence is TGTGCCAGCAGCTATGGAGACAGGGGGCACTCACCCCTCCACTTT. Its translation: CASSYGDRGHSPLHF.

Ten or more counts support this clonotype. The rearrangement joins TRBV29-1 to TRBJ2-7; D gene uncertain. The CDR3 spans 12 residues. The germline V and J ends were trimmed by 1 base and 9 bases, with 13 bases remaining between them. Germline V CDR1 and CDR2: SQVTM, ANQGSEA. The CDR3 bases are TGCAGCGTTGAAGTATCGATCGGCGGGCAGTACTTC. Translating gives CSVEVSIGGQYF.